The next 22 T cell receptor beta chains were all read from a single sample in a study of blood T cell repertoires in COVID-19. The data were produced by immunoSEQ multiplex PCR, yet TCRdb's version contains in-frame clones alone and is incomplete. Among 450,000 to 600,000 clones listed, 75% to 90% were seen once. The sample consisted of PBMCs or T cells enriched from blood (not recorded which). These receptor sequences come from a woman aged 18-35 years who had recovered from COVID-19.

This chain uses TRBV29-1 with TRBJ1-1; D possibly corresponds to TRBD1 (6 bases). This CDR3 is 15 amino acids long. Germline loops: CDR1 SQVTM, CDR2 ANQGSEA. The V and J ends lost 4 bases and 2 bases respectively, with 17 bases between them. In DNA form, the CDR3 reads TGCAGCGTTGCCCCCCTAAACAGGGTAAACACTGAAGCTTTCTTT. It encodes CSVAPLNRVNTEAFF.

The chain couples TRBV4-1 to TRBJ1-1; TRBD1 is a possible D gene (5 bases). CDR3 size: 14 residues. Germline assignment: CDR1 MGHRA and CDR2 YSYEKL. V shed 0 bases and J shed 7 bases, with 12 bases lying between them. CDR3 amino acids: CASSQDPGPGEAFF. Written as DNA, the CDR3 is TGCGCCAGCAGCCAAGATCCAGGGCCCGGTGAAGCTTTCTTT.

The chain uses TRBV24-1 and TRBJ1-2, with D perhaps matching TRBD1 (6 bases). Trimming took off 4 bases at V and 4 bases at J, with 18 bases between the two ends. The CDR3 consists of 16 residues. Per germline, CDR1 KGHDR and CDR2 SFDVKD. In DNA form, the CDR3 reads TGTGCCACCAGTGAGGGTTCAGGGGCCCGCTTCTATGGCTACACCTTC. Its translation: CATSEGSGARFYGYTF.

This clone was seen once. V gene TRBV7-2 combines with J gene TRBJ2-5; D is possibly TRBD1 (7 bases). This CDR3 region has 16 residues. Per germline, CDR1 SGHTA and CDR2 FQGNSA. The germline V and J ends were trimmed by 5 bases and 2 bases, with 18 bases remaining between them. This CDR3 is CASSPGVGRGQETQYF. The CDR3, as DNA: TGTGCCAGCAGCCCGGGGGTTGGCAGGGGGCAAGAGACCCAGTACTTC. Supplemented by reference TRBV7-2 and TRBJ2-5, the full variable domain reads GAGVSQSPSNKVTEKGKDVELRCDPISGHTALYWYRQSLGQGLEFLIYFQGNSAPDKSGLPSDRFSAERTGGSVSTLTIQRTQQEDSAVYLCASSPGVGRGQETQYFGPGTRLLVL.

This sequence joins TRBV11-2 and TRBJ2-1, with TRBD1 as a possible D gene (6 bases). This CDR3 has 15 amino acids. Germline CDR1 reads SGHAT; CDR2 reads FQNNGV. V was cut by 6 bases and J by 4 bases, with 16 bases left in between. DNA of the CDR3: TGTGCCAGCAGTAGAGAGACAGGCTTGTACAATGAGCAGTTCTTC. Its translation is CASSRETGLYNEQFF.

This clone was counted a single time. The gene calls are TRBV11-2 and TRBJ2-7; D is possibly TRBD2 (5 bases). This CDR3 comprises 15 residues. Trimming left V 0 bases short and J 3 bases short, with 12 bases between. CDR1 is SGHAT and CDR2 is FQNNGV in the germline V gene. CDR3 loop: CASSLDAGQVYEQYF. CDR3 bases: TGTGCCAGCAGCTTAGATGCGGGCCAGGTCTACGAGCAGTACTTC.

In DNA form, the CDR3 reads TGTGCCAGCAGTTACTTGGACAGGGGAACGGAGCTGTTTTTT. This codes for CASSYLDRGTELFF. The chain recombines TRBV6-5 with TRBJ2-2; TRBD1 aligns across 9 bases. Trimming removed 1 base from V and 10 bases from J; junction bases left unmatched: 4. Germline-derived CDR1 and CDR2 are MNHEY and SVGAGI. The CDR3 has 14 amino acids.

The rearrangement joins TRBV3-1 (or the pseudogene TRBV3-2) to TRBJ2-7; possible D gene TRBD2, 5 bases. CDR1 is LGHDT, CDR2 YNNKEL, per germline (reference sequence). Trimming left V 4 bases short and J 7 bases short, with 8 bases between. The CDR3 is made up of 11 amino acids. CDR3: CASSPGGEQYF. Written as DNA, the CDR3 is TGTGCCAGCAGCCCCGGCGGGGAGCAGTACTTC.

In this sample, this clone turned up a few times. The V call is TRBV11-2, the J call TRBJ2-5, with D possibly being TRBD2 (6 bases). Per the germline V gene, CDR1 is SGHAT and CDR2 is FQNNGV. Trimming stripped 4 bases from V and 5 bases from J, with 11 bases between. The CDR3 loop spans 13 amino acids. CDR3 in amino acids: CASSWGLGETQYF. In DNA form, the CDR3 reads TGTGCCAGCAGCTGGGGACTCGGGGAGACCCAGTACTTC. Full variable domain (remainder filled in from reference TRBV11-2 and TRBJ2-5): EAGVAQSPRYKIIEKRQSVAFWCNPISGHATLYWYQQILGQGPKLLIQFQNNGVVDDSQLPKDRFSAERLKGVDSTLKIQPAKLEDSAVYLCASSWGLGETQYFGPGTRLLVL.

CDR3: CASSPTGSYNSPLHF. The CDR3 DNA is TGTGCCAGCAGCCCGACAGGGTCCTATAATTCACCCCTCCACTTT. J is TRBJ1-6 and V is TRBV3-1 (or the pseudogene TRBV3-2); 7 bases fit TRBD1. The CDR3 length is 15 residues. CDR1 LGHDT and CDR2 YNNKEL come from the germline V gene (reference sequence). After removal of 4 bases from V and 1 base from J, the junction contained 1 base not matched to a gene.

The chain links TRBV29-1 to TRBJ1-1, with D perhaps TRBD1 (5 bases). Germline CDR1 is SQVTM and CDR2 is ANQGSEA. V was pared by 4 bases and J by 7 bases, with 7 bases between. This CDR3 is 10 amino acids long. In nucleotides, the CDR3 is TGCAGCGTTGCCGACAGTGAAGCTTTCTTT. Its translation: CSVADSEAFF. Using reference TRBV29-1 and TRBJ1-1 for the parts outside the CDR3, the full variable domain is SAVISQKPSRDICQRGTSLTIQCQVDSQVTMMFWYRQQPGQSLTLIATANQGSEATYESGFVIDKFPISRPNLTFSTLTVSNMSPEDSSIYLCSVADSEAFFGQGTRLTVV.

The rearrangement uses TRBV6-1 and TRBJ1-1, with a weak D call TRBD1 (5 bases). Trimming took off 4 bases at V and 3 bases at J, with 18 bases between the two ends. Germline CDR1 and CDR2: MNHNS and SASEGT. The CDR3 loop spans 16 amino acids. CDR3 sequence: CASSAPPRRTHTEAFF. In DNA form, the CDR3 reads TGTGCCAGCAGTGCCCCCCCGAGACGGACACACACTGAAGCTTTCTTT.

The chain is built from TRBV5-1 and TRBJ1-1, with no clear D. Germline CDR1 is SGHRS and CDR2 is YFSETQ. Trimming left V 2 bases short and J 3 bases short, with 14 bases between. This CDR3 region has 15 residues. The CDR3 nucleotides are TGCGCCAGCAGCTTAAGGGTAGGCGGGGACACTGAAGCTTTCTTT. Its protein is CASSLRVGGDTEAFF.

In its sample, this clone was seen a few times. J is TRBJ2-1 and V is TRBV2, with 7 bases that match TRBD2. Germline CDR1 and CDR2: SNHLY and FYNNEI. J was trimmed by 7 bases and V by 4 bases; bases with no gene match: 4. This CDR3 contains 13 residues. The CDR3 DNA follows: TGTGCCAGCAGTGGGACTAGAGAAAATGAGCAGTTCTTC. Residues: CASSGTRENEQFF.

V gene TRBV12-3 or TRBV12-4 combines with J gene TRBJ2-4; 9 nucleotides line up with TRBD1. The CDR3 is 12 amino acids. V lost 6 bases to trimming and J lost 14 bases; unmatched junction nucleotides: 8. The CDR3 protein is CASRPGTGKKYF. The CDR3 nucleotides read TGTGCCAGCAGGCCCGGGACAGGGAAGAAGTACTTC.

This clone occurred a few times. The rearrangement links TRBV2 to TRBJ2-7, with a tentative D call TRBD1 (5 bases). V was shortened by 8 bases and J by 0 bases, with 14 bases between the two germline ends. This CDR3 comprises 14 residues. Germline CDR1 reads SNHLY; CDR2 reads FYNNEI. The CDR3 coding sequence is TGTGCCAGCTCTCGACAGTTGCTCTCCTACGAGCAGTACTTC. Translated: CASSRQLLSYEQYF.

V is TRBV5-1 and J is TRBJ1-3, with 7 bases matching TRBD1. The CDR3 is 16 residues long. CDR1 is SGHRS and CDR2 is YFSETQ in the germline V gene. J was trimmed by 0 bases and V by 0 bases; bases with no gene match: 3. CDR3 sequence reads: CASSLGGGYSGNTIYF. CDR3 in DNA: TGCGCCAGCAGCTTGGGAGGGGGCTACTCTGGAAACACCATATATTTT. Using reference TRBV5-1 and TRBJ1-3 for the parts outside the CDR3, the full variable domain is KAGVTQTPRYLIKTRGQQVTLSCSPISGHRSVSWYQQTPGQGLQFLFEYFSETQRNKGNFPGRFSGRQFSNSRSEMNVSTLELGDSALYLCASSLGGGYSGNTIYFGEGSWLTVV.

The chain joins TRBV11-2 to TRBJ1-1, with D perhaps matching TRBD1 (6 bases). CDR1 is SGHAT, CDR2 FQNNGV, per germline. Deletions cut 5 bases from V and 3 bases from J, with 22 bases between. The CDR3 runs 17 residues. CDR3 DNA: TGTGCCAGCAGCCCCCTTGGCTTAGGGGGACGGGACACTGAAGCTTTCTTT. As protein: CASSPLGLGGRDTEAFF.

Here the CDR3 reads CASSPTTTTGPGGSAQPQHF. CDR3 DNA: TGTGCCAGCAGCCCTACCACAACAACGGGGCCCGGGGGATCAGCTCAGCCCCAGCATTTT. The J gene is TRBJ1-5, the V gene TRBV16; D is possibly TRBD1 (5 bases). This CDR3 contains 20 residues. Germline CDR1 KGHSY, CDR2 FQNENV. The germline V and J ends were trimmed by 4 bases and 6 bases, with 31 bases remaining between them.

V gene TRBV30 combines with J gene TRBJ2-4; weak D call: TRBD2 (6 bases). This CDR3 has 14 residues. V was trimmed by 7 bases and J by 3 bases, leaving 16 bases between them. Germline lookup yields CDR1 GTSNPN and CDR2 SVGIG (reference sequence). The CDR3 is CAFEEGLVKNIQYF. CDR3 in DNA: TGTGCCTTCGAGGAGGGGTTGGTCAAAAACATTCAGTACTTC. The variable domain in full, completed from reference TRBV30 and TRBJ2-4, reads SQTIHQWPATLVQPVGSPLSLECTVEGTSNPNLYWYRQAAGRGLQLLFYSVGIGQISSEVPQNLSASRPQDRQFILSSKKLLLSDSGFYLCAFEEGLVKNIQYFGAGTRLSVL.

The CDR3 is CASSEWGGYGYTF. The DNA for the CDR3 is TGTGCCAGCAGTGAATGGGGGGGCTATGGCTACACCTTC. V usage is TRBV6-1 and J usage is TRBJ1-2, with D perhaps TRBD1 (5 bases). Germline CDR1 and CDR2: MNHNS and SASEGT. The CDR3 totals 13 residues. V gave up 2 bases and J gave up 4 bases, with 8 bases separating them.

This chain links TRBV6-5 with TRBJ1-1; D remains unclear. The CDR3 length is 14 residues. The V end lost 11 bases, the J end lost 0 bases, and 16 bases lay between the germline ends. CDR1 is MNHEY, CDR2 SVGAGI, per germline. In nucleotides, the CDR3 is TGTGCCTCCCACGGGAGCCGGATGAACACTGAAGCTTTCTTT. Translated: CASHGSRMNTEAFF.